This entry features one T cell receptor beta chain sequence. The data are from a study of blood T cell repertoires in COVID-19. Whole-study context: The United States, Italy and Spain provided the acute and convalescent COVID-19 samples. In each case, the material was cDNA or gDNA derived from T cells, B-cell-depleted T cells, or PBMCs.

Per the germline V gene, CDR1 is SGHRS and CDR2 is YFSETQ. CDR3 size: 15 residues. V was cut by 4 bases and J by 2 bases, with 15 bases left in between. Original analysis: Amplification with reference gene primers provided the estimates of nucleated cell counts. Some clones are missing from TCRdb's copy, which holds only in-frame ones; the method was immunoSEQ multiplex PCR. V, J and clone size reflect that table, while D and trimming were determined from the DNA. Seen here are some 130,000 clones, about 72% observed once, and the top ten hold 11%. The chain employs TRBV5-1 and TRBJ2-5; D might be TRBD1 (6 bases). The source of this sequence is a man aged 55 to 70 who had recovered from COVID-19. The sample was peripheral blood. The CDR3 DNA follows: TGCGCCAGCAGCGAGGGGACAAGGGGGCAAGAGACCCAGTACTTC. Translating gives CASSEGTRGQETQYF.